The 26 T cell receptor beta chains below come from one sample, sequenced in a study of blood T cell repertoires in COVID-19. Sequencing was performed with immunoSEQ multiplex PCR; in TCRdb, only in-frame clones are kept and a portion is missing. The sample shows roughly 220,000 clones, 65% to 85% of them seen only once. The sample taken for sequencing was peripheral blood. Every receptor here comes from a woman aged 30 to 39 who had recovered from COVID-19.

The chain carries TRBV14 and TRBJ1-4, with D perhaps matching TRBD1 (6 bases). Trimming took 1 base from V and 4 from J, leaving 10 bases between them. CDR3 length: 15 residues. Germline-derived CDR1 and CDR2 are SGHDN and FVKESK. Here the CDR3 DNA reads TGTGCCAGCAGCCAAGGACAGGCCTTTAATGAAAAACTGTTTTTT. This gives the protein CASSQGQAFNEKLFF.

The chain is built from TRBV30 and TRBJ2-2; 8 nucleotides line up with TRBD2. Germline V gene data show CDR1 as GTSNPN and CDR2 as SVGIG (reference sequence). The CDR3 is made up of 15 amino acids. With V trimmed by 4 bases and J by 3 bases, 7 bases remained unmatched. In nucleotides, the CDR3 is TGTGCCTGGAAACGGGGGGGGTCCCACACCGGGGAGCTGTTTTTT. This gives the protein CAWKRGGSHTGELFF. Filled out from reference TRBV30 and TRBJ2-2, the complete variable domain reads SQTIHQWPATLVQPVGSPLSLECTVEGTSNPNLYWYRQAAGRGLQLLFYSVGIGQISSEVPQNLSASRPQDRQFILSSKKLLLSDSGFYLCAWKRGGSHTGELFFGEGSRLTVL.

V gene TRBV18 combines with J gene TRBJ1-1; unclear D gene. Germline lookup yields CDR1 KGHSH and CDR2 LQKENI. Trimming cost V 6 bases and J 3 bases, with 8 bases left between them. This CDR3 is built from 12 residues. The CDR3 spells CASSPSDTEAFF. CDR3 bases: TGTGCCAGCTCGCCTTCGGACACTGAAGCTTTCTTT.

The J gene is TRBJ2-7, the V gene TRBV10-1; 7 bases are a match to TRBD1. Looked up from germline, CDR1 is WNHNN and CDR2 is SYGVQD (reference sequence). Losses at the gene ends were 9 bases for V and 2 bases for J; bases not matched to a gene: 7. The CDR3 runs 13 residues. CDR3 DNA sequence: TGCGCCAGGGTTGACAGGGAGCCCTACGAGCAGTACTTC. Translation gives CARVDREPYEQYF.

The CDR3 region has the DNA TGTGCCAGCAAGCAGGGTTCCCTCAATCAGCCCCAGCATTTT. Its translation: CASKQGSLNQPQHF. The chain recombines TRBV28 with TRBJ1-5, with D possibly being TRBD1 (5 bases). CDR3 length: 14 amino acids. CDR1 and CDR2 from the germline V gene are MDHEN and SYDVKM. The V end was cut by 7 bases, the J end by 3 bases, with 13 bases between. Full variable domain (outside the CDR3, taken from reference TRBV28 and TRBJ1-5): DVKVTQSSRYLVKRTGEKVFLECVQDMDHENMFWYRQDPGLGLRLIYFSYDVKMKEKGDIPEGYSVSREKKERFSLILESASTNQTSMYLCASKQGSLNQPQHFGDGTRLSIL.

This clone was detected only once. The chain carries TRBV23-1 and TRBJ2-1; possibly TRBD2 for D (6 bases). TRBV23-1 is assigned to the ORF class and has an uncertain function. The CDR3 is 13 residues long. The V end was cut by 7 bases, the J end by 12 bases, with 19 bases between. The CDR3 here is CASNAMRGRRQFF. The DNA of the CDR3 is TGCGCCAGCAACGCAATGCGTGGGAGGCGGCAGTTCTTC.

The chain has TRBV3-1 (or the pseudogene TRBV3-2) and TRBJ2-1, with a tentative D call TRBD2 (6 bases). The CDR3 covers 14 residues. CDR1 and CDR2 (germline): LGHDT, YNNKEL (reference sequence). Trimming left V 2 bases short and J 5 bases short, with 10 bases between. The CDR3 coding sequence is TGTGCCAGCAGCCAACGGGAGAGCGACAATGAGCAGTTCTTC. Protein product: CASSQRESDNEQFF.

The chain is built from TRBV12-3 or TRBV12-4 and TRBJ2-7, with D possibly TRBD2 on 6 matching bases. Deletions cut 6 bases from V and 7 bases from J, with 13 bases between. This CDR3 region has 12 residues. Here the CDR3 DNA reads TGTGCCAGCAGCCGGGAGACGGGGGAGCAGTACTTC. Translation: CASSRETGEQYF.

This chain links TRBV28 with TRBJ1-2; TRBD1 matches 9 bases. This CDR3 has 15 amino acids. V lost 5 bases to trimming and J lost 4 bases; unmatched junction nucleotides: 8. Per germline, CDR1 MDHEN and CDR2 SYDVKM. CDR3 in DNA: TGTGCCAGCAGTCTAATGACAGGGGGTGGCTATGGCTACACCTTC. It encodes CASSLMTGGGYGYTF.

The J gene is TRBJ2-2, the V gene TRBV7-6; 9 bases align to TRBD1. V was pared by 5 bases and J by 9 bases, with 10 bases of the junction left unmatched. Germline V gene sequence: CDR1 SGHVS, CDR2 FNYEAQ. The CDR3 length is 15 residues. In nucleotides, the CDR3 is TGTGCCAGCAGCGTCCGACAGGGGGTTAGCCGGGAGCTGTTTTTT. Translating gives CASSVRQGVSRELFF.

The chain carries TRBV6-5 and TRBJ2-7; 10 positions match TRBD2. This CDR3 spans 13 amino acids. Trimming cost V 6 bases and J 7 bases; bases outside gene matches: 6. Germline CDR1 and CDR2: MNHEY and SVGAGI. This CDR3 reads CASRDLAGVEQYF. The CDR3 DNA reads TGTGCCAGCAGGGACCTAGCGGGAGTAGAGCAGTACTTC.

The chain carries TRBV7-2 and TRBJ1-3, with a possible D match to TRBD1 (5 bases). This CDR3 is built from 19 residues. V shed 1 base and J shed 0 bases, with 19 bases lying between them. Germline V gene data show CDR1 as SGHTA and CDR2 as FQGNSA. The CDR3 sequence: CASSLGSWGRYSSGNTIYF. In DNA, the CDR3 is TGTGCCAGCAGCTTAGGGAGTTGGGGGAGGTACTCCTCTGGAAACACCATATATTTT.

The rearrangement uses TRBV25-1 and TRBJ2-1; D might be TRBD2 (5 bases). Trimming took 4 bases from V and 12 from J, leaving 13 bases between them. The CDR3 contains 12 residues. Germline-derived CDR1 and CDR2 are MGHDK and SYGVNS. CDR3 region: CASSGSGLGQFF. For the CDR3, the DNA is TGTGCCAGCAGTGGGTCGGGGTTAGGGCAGTTCTTC.

This clone has only a few counts. J is TRBJ2-7 and V is TRBV5-6; D is unresolved. V gave up 0 bases and J gave up 4 bases, with 11 bases separating them. The CDR3 length is 14 residues. Germline V gives CDR1 SGHDT, CDR2 YYEEEE. The CDR3 protein is CASSLGAAHYEQYF. CDR3 sequence (DNA): TGTGCCAGCAGCTTGGGGGCAGCCCATTACGAGCAGTACTTC.

V usage is TRBV27 and J usage is TRBJ2-7, with 8 bases lining up with TRBD1. The germline V gene has CDR1 MNHEY and CDR2 SMNVEV (reference sequence). The CDR3 has 16 residues. With V trimmed by 0 bases and J by 2 bases, 6 bases remained unmatched. The CDR3 sequence: CASSLSTRGLTYEQYF. CDR3 DNA sequence: TGTGCCAGCAGTTTATCGACCAGGGGGCTGACCTACGAGCAGTACTTC.

This chain links TRBV29-1 with TRBJ2-1; D possibly corresponds to TRBD1 (5 bases). The V gene lost 0 bases and the J gene lost 7 bases, with 7 bases spanning the gap. CDR3 length: 12 amino acids. CDR1 is SQVTM, CDR2 ANQGSEA, per germline. DNA for the CDR3: TGCAGCGTTGAAGACAGGGTTAATGAGCAGTTCTTC. It yields the protein CSVEDRVNEQFF.

The chain links TRBV6-2 or TRBV6-3 to TRBJ2-3, with D possibly being TRBD1 (5 bases). Germline V gives CDR1 MNHEY, CDR2 SVGEGT. CDR3 length: 17 amino acids. V was clipped by 0 bases and J by 0 bases, with 13 bases between them. CDR3 residues: CASSYSPDRSSTDTQYF. The CDR3, as DNA: TGTGCCAGCAGTTACTCCCCTGACAGAAGTAGCACAGATACGCAGTATTTT.

This rearrangement joins TRBV25-1 to TRBJ2-5, with 8 bases lining up with TRBD2. CDR3 size: 16 residues. The ends lost 5 bases at V and 4 bases at J; junction bases unmatched: 12. Per the germline V gene, CDR1 is MGHDK and CDR2 is SYGVNS. This chain's CDR3 is CASSPSAGEGGETQYF. The CDR3 nucleotides are TGTGCCAGCAGTCCCTCAGCGGGAGAGGGGGGAGAGACCCAGTACTTC.

The J gene is TRBJ1-2, the V gene TRBV27; a weak D match, TRBD1 (5 bases). The CDR3 loop spans 15 amino acids. V was clipped by 2 bases and J by 5 bases, with 15 bases between them. Germline-derived CDR1 and CDR2 are MNHEY and SMNVEV (reference sequence). The CDR3 loop is CASSLNPGNPYGYTF. The CDR3 coding sequence is TGTGCCAGCAGTTTAAACCCAGGGAACCCGTATGGCTACACCTTC.

This clone was seen only a few times. This rearrangement joins TRBV6-5 to TRBJ2-7; tentative D call: TRBD1 (5 bases). The ends were cut back, 0 bases at V and 4 bases at J, with 7 bases in the middle. The CDR3 runs to 13 residues. Per the germline V gene, CDR1 is MNHEY and CDR2 is SVGAGI. The CDR3, as DNA: TGTGCCAGCAGTTACTCCCAGGGTTACGAGCAGTACTTC. Protein product: CASSYSQGYEQYF.

This clone was recorded once. The V and J genes are TRBV9 and TRBJ2-3, with 8 bases lining up with TRBD1. V lost 4 bases and J lost 2; bases outside the gene matches: 9. The CDR3 extends over 16 amino acids. In germline, CDR1 is SGDLS, CDR2 YYNGEE. CDR3 DNA: TGTGCCAGCAGCATACGGACAGGGTACCTCACAGATACGCAGTATTTT. Protein sequence: CASSIRTGYLTDTQYF.

This clone has only a few counts. V gene TRBV28 combines with J gene TRBJ2-5, with D hard to call. Germline CDR1 MDHEN, CDR2 SYDVKM. This CDR3 contains 13 residues. V gave up 3 bases and J gave up 4 bases, with 9 bases separating them. The DNA for the CDR3 is TGTGCCAGCAGTTTGGTGAGCACAGAGACCCAGTACTTC. It encodes CASSLVSTETQYF.

Here the CDR3 reads CASNLIAENIQYF. In DNA, the CDR3 is TGTGCCAGCAACCTTATAGCGGAAAACATTCAGTACTTC. The V call is TRBV28, the J call TRBJ2-4; tentatively, D is TRBD2 (6 bases). In germline, CDR1 is MDHEN, CDR2 SYDVKM. The CDR3 spans 13 residues. V dropped 7 bases and J dropped 5 bases, with 12 bases sitting between them.

The V call is TRBV5-1, the J call TRBJ2-7; D is unresolved. Trimming removed 6 bases from V and 3 bases from J, with 16 bases in between. The CDR3 runs to 14 residues. Germline CDR1 is SGHRS and CDR2 is YFSETQ. The CDR3: CASTPDTVDYEQYF. The CDR3 nucleotides are TGCGCCAGCACCCCTGACACGGTTGACTACGAGCAGTACTTC. Looking up the rest from reference TRBV5-1 and TRBJ2-7 gives the full variable domain: KAGVTQTPRYLIKTRGQQVTLSCSPISGHRSVSWYQQTPGQGLQFLFEYFSETQRNKGNFPGRFSGRQFSNSRSEMNVSTLELGDSALYLCASTPDTVDYEQYFGPGTRLTVT.

The V call is TRBV10-1, the J call TRBJ2-3; D gene unclear. Germline loops: CDR1 WNHNN, CDR2 SYGVQD (reference sequence). The CDR3 covers 13 residues. V was trimmed by 2 bases and J by 2 bases, leaving 5 bases between them. The CDR3 loop is CASSEGTTDTQYF. DNA of the CDR3: TGCGCCAGCAGTGAGGGCACCACAGATACGCAGTATTTT.

This clone was seen a single time. V gene TRBV3-1 (or the pseudogene TRBV3-2) combines with J gene TRBJ2-3, with D possibly TRBD2 on 6 matching bases. The germline gives CDR1 LGHDT, CDR2 YNNKEL (reference sequence). CDR3 length equals 15 residues. Trimming took off 5 bases at V and 7 bases at J, with 19 bases between the two ends. The CDR3 protein is CASSFGRLAPHTQYF. In DNA form, the CDR3 reads TGTGCCAGCAGCTTCGGAAGGCTAGCGCCGCATACGCAGTATTTT.